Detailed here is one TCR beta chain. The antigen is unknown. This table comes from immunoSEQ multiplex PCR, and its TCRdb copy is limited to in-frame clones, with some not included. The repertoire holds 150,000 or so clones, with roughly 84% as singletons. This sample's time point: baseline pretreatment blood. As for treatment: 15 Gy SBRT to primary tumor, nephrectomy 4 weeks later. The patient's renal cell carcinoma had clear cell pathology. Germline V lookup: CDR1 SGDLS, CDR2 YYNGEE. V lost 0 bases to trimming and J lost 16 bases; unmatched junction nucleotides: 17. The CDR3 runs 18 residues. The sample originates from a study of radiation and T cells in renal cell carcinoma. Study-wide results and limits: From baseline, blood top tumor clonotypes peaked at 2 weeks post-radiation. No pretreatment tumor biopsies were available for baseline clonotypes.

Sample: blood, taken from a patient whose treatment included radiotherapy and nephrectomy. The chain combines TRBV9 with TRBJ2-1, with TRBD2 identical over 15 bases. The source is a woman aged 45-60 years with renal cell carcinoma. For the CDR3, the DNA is TGTGCCAGCAGCGTAGCCGATATACCGGGACTAGCGGGGGGACACCACTTCTTC. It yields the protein CASSVADIPGLAGGHHFF.